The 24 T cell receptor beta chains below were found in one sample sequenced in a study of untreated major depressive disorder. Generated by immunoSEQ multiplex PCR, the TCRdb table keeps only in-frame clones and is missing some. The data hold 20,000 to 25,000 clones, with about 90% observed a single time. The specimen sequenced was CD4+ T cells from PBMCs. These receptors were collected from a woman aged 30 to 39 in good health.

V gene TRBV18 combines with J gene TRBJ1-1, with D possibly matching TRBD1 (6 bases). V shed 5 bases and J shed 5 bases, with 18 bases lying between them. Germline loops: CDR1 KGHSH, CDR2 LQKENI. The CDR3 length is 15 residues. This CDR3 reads CASSDQSGEWTEAFF. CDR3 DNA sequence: TGTGCCAGCTCAGATCAATCAGGGGAGTGGACTGAAGCTTTCTTT.

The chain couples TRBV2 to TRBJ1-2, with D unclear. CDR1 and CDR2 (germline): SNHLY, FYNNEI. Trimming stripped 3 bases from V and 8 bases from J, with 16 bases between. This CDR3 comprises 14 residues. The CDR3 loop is CASSEGRVVGGYTF. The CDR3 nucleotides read TGTGCCAGCAGTGAGGGCAGAGTAGTCGGCGGCTACACCTTC.

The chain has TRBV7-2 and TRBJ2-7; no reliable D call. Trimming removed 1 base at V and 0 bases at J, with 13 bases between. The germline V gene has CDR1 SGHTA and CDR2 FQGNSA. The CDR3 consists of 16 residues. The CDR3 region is CASSLGARRLSYEQYF. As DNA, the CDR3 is TGTGCCAGCAGCTTAGGGGCCAGGAGACTCTCCTACGAGCAGTACTTC.

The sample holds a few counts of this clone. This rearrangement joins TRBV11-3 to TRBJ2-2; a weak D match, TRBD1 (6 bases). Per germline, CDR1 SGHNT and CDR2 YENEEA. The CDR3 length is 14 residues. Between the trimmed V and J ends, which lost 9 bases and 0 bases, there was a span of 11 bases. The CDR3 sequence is CASKGQTNTGELFF. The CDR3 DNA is TGTGCCAGTAAGGGACAAACGAACACCGGGGAGCTGTTTTTT.

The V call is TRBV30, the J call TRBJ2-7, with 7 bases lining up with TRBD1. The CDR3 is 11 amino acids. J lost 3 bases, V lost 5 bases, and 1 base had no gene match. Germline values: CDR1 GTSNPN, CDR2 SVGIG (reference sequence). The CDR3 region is CAWGQDYEQYF. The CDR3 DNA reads TGTGCCTGGGGACAGGACTACGAGCAGTACTTC.

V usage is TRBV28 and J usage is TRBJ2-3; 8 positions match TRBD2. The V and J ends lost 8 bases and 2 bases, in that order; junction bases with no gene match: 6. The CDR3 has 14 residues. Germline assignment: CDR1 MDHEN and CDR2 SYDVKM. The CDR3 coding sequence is TGTGCCAGCGGTATAGCGGGGTACACAGATACGCAGTATTTT. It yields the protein CASGIAGYTDTQYF.

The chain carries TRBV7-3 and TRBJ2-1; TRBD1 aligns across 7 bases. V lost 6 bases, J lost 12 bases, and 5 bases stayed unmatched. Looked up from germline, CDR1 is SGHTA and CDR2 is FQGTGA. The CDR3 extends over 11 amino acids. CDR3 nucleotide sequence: TGTGCCAGCAGGGGCGGACAGGCGCAGTTCTTC. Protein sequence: CASRGGQAQFF.

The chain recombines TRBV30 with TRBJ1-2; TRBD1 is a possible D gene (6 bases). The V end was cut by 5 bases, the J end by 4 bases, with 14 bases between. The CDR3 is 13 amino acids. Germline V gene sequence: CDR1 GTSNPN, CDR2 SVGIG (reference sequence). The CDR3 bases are TGTGCCTGGGGCCGTGACAGGCCCTATGGCTACACCTTC. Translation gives CAWGRDRPYGYTF.

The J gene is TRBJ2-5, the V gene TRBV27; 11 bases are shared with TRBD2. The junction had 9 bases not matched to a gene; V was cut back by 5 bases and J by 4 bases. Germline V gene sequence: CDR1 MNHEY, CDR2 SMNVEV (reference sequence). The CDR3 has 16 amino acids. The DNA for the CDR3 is TGTGCCAGCAGTCCCCAGACTAGCGGGGTAGGAGAGACCCAGTACTTC. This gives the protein CASSPQTSGVGETQYF.

The CDR3 DNA follows: TGTGCCAGCAGCTTAGCGGGGGGAGGTTCATCACCCCTCCACTTT. Amino acid sequence: CASSLAGGGSSPLHF. The chain recombines TRBV7-2 with TRBJ1-6; D perhaps matches TRBD1 (5 bases). The V gene's germline CDR1 is SGHTA and CDR2 FQGNSA. V was cut by 0 bases and J by 10 bases, with 13 bases left in between. CDR3 length: 15 residues.

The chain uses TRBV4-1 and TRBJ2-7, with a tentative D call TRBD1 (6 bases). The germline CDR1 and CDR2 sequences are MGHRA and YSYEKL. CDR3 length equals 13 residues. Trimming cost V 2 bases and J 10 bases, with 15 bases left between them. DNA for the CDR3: TGCGCCAGCAGCCAACTCTACAGGGCTGGACAGTACTTC. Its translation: CASSQLYRAGQYF.

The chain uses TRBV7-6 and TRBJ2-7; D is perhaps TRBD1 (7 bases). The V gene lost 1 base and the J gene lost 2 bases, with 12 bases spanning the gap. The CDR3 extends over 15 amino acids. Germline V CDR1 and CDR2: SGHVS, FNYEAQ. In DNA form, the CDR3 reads TGTGCCAGCAGCTTAGGTGGAGGGGGCACCTACGAGCAGTACTTC. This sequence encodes CASSLGGGGTYEQYF.

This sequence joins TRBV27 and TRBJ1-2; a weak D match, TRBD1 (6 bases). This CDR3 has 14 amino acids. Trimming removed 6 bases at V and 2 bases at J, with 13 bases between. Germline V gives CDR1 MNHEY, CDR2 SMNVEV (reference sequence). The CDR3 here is CASSRDMRNYGYTF. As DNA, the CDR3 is TGTGCCAGCAGCCGGGACATGAGGAACTATGGCTACACCTTC.

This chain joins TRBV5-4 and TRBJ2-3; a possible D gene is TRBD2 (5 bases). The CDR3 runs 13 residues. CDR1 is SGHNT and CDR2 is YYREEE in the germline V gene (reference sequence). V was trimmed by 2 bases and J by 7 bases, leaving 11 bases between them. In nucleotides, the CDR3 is TGTGCCAGCAGCTTCGACTCGACTAATACGCAGTATTTT. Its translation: CASSFDSTNTQYF.

The CDR3: CASSIASGISTEAFF. CDR3 nucleotide sequence: TGTGCCAGTAGTATTGCCTCGGGGATCAGCACTGAAGCTTTCTTT. The rearrangement joins TRBV19 to TRBJ1-1; no firm D call. CDR3 length: 15 amino acids. Germline CDR1 reads LNHDA; CDR2 reads SQIVND (reference sequence). V shed 3 bases and J shed 4 bases, with 15 bases lying between them.

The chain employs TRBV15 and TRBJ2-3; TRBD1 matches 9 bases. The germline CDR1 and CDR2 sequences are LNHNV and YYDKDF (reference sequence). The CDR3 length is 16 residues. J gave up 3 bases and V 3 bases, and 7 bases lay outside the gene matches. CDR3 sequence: CATSRGRQGGTDTQYF. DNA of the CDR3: TGTGCCACCAGCAGGGGCCGACAGGGGGGGACAGATACGCAGTATTTT.

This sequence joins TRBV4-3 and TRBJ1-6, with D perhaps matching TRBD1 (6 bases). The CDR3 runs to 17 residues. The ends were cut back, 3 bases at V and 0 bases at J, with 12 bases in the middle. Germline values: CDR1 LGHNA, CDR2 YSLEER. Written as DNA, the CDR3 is TGCGCCAGCAGCCAGTGGCAGGGGAACTCCTATAATTCACCCCTCCACTTT. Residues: CASSQWQGNSYNSPLHF.

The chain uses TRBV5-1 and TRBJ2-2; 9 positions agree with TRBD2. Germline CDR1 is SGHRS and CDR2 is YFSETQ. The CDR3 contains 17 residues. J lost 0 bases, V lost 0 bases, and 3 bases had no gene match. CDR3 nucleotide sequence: TGCGCCAGCAGCTTGGGGACTAGCGCCCCGAACACCGGGGAGCTGTTTTTT. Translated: CASSLGTSAPNTGELFF.

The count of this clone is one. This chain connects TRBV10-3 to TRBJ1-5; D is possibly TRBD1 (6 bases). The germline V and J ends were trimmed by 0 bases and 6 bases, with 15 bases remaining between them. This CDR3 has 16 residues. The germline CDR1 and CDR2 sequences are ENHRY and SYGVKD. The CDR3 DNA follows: TGTGCCATCAGTGAGTCGAGCGGGGGCGAGGGTCAGCCCCAGCATTTT. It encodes CAISESSGGEGQPQHF.

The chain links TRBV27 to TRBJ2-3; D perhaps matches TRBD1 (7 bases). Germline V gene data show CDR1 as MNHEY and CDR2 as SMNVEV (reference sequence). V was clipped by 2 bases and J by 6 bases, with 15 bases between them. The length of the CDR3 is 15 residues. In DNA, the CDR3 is TGTGCCAGCAGTTTACATCCAGGGGGGTCGGATACGCAGTATTTT. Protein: CASSLHPGGSDTQYF.

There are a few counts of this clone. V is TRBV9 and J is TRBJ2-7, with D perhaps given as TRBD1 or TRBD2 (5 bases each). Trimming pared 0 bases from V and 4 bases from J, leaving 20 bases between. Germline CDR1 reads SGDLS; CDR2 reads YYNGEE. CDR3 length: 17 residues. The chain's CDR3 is CASSVGPSGSKVYEQYF. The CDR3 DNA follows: TGTGCCAGCAGCGTAGGACCCTCAGGGAGTAAGGTTTACGAGCAGTACTTC.

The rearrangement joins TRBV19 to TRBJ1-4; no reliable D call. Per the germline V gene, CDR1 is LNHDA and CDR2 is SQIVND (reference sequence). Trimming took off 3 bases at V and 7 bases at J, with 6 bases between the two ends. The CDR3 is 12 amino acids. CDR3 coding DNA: TGTGCCAGTAGTATGGCGGGTGAAAAACTGTTTTTT. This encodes CASSMAGEKLFF.

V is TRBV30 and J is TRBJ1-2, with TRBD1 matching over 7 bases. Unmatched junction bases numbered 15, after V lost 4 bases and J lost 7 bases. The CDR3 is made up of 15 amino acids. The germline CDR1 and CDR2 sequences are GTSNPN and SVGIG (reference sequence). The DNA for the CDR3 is TGTGCCTGGACCGTATTTCTGACAGGGCACGGTGGCTACACCTTC. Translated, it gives CAWTVFLTGHGGYTF.

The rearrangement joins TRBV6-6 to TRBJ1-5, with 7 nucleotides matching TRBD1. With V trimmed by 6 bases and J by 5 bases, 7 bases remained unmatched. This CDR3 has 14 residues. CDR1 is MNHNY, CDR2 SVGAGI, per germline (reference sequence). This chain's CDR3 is CASRYRGWDQPQHF. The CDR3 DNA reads TGTGCCAGCAGGTACAGGGGTTGGGATCAGCCCCAGCATTTT.